The entry below describes one T cell receptor (beta chain). This clonotype was observed at least ten times. Its antigen is currently not known. No base quality information exists; no much larger clone differs at one position. The TCR beta CDR3 regions were amplified from the RNA transcripts. For the first round of RT-PCR on the TCR CDR3, the HTBI primer set was used together with the Qiagen OneStep RT-PCR kit. Libraries were constructed in a second round of multiplex PCR, after which size selection and purification were performed. The libraries were sequenced on an Illumina HiSeq2000 using paired-end 100 bp reads. As for how the authors treated the data: Raw data were processed with SOAPnuke, discarding reads with adapters, uncalled bases, mean Phred below 15, or no exact constant-primer or identifier match. COPE v1.2.5 was used to merge high-quality paired reads, and clonotypes were defined as unique nucleotide sequences. MiTCR v1.1 was used to align the clonotypes against IMGT TRBV, TRBD and TRBJ reference segments. The analysis included only V-J combinations with a frequency above 0.0001, which together covered approximately 99% of the repertoires. The TCS score was defined as the ratio of F50 (clonal expansion) to E x V (chaos), calculated using BLOSUM62-based TCRdist between CDR3 peptides within each V-J. Welch's t-statistics and random forest reduced roughly 530 V-J features to fewer than 15, which were used in a naive Bayes classifier (R e1071). TCRdb passed the public sequencing reads through fastp at Q25 and MiXCR, retaining productive beta sequences. A single entry per CDR3 protein holds the most common genes and DNA from its merged rows. These V and J calls derive from TCRdb rather than the authors' analysis. This sample lists hundreds of thousands of distinct CDR3 sequences; 14% were detected once. The ten most abundant clones make up roughly 10% of the sample.

This specimen belongs to a study of T cells in Graves' hyperthyroidism and ophthalmopathy (dated by TCRdb to the late 2010s). Regarding the complete study: Peripheral blood was sampled at the time of initial diagnosis, prior to any treatment. To identify TCR V-J signatures that set the groups apart, the researchers used a discovery cohort of 90 to 100 patients, made up of about 44 with Graves' ophthalmopathy and about 60 with stable Graves' hyperthyroidism. An independent validation cohort of around 19 hyperthyroidism patients and 15 or so patients who later progressed to ophthalmopathy tested prospective prediction of ophthalmopathy. For training and testing, the approximately 92 patients in the discovery cohort were randomly divided in a 7:3 ratio. Thyroid tissue and blood T-cell repertoires from six Graves' hyperthyroidism patients were also compared in the study. After blood sampling, hyperthyroidism patients were treated with methimazole at a starting dose of 30 mg daily, and ophthalmopathy patients were treated with high-dose intravenous methylprednisolone. TCR Vbeta CDR3 sequencing of around 130 peripheral blood samples (approximately 44 ophthalmopathy, under 80 hyperthyroidism and around 17 progressor patients) is reported in the paper. Broad study findings and their caveats: Sample size was not statistically predetermined, and blinding of investigators to group allocation was not performed. Most expanded thyroid clonotypes (frequency above 0.001) were also detected in blood, suggesting blood repertoires may reflect thyroid immune responses. A 13 V-J signature model separated ophthalmopathy from stable hyperthyroidism, with 87.88% sensitivity and roughly 84% specificity in cross-validation and 80%/75% in testing. In validation, progression to ophthalmopathy was predicted by the model with roughly 71% sensitivity and around 76% specificity, a median of 6.5 months before onset.

Trimming costs V 2 bases and J 3 bases, and their ends lie 10 bases apart. From a lookup of the germline V gene, CDR1 and CDR2 are SGHNT and YENEEA. Reading from cysteine to phenylalanine, the CDR3 counts 14 amino acids. The sequence is cut down to CDR3 DNA, 42 bases in frame from base 1. Stable Graves' hyperthyroidism was defined as the absence of progression to ophthalmopathy over 18 months of follow-up. Hyperthyroidism patients were aged 18 to 65 years and newly diagnosed, with disease duration of less than 2 months. The study excluded patients with uncontrolled infections, other autoimmune diseases, pregnancy or lactation. Diagnoses were based on clinical symptoms, serum thyroxine and TRAb, thyroid ultrasound and orbital computed tomography. Ficoll-Paque density gradient centrifugation was used to isolate PBMCs from about 9 ml of fresh peripheral blood. Total RNA was extracted using Trizol reagent, and RNA quality was assessed on an Agilent 2100 Bioanalyzer.

This sequence originates from a woman aged 18-30 years with Graves' hyperthyroidism. Sequencing was carried out using blood. Recombination joined TRBV11-3 with TRBJ1-2; the D segment could be TRBD1, given 5 matching bases. The base sequence is TGTGCCAGCAGCTTAAACGTGGGGGACTATGGCTACACCTTC. It specifies CASSLNVGDYGYTF.